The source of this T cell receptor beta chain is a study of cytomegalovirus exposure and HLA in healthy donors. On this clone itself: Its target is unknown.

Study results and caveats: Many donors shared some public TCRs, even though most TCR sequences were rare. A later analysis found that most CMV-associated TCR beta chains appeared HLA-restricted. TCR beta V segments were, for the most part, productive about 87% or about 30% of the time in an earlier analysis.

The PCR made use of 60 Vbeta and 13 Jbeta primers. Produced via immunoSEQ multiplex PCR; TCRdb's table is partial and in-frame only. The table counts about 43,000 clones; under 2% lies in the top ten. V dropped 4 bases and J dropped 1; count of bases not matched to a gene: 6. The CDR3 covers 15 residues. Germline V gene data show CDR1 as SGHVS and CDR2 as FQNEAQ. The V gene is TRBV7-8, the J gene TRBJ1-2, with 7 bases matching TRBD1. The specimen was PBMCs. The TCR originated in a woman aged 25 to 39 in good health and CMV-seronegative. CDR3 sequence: CASSSGTVFNYGYTF. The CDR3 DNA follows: TGTGCCAGCAGCTCCGGGACAGTTTTTAACTATGGCTACACCTTC. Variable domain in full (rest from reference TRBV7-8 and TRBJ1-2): GAGVSQSPRYKVAKRGQDVALRCDPISGHVSLFWYQQALGQGPEFLTYFQNEAQLDKSGLPSDRFFAERPEGSVSTLKIQRTQQEDSAVYLCASSSGTVFNYGYTFGSGTRLTVV.